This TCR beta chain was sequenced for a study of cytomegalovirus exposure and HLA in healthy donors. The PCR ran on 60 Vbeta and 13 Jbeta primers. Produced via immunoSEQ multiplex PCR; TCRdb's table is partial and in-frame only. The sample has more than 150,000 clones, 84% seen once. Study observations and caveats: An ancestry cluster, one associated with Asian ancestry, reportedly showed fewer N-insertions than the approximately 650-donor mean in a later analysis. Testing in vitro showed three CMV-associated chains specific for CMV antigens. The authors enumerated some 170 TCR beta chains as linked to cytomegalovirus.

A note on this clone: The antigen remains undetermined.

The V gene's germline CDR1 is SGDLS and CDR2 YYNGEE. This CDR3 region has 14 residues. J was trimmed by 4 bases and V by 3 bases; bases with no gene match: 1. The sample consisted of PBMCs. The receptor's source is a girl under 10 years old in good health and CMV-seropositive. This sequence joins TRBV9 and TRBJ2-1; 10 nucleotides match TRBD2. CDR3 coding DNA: TGTGCCAGCAGCGAGCGGGAGGGGTACAATGAGCAGTTCTTC. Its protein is CASSEREGYNEQFF.